The rows below give T cell receptor beta chains drawn from one sample of a study of shared clonotypes between healthy human individuals. Only in-frame clones appear in the TCRdb table, and some are missing; sequencing was by immunoSEQ multiplex PCR. The table includes more than 850,000 clones, 75% to 85% detected once. Sequences were obtained from memory CD4+ T cells from PBMCs. The receptors derive from a man between 18 and 29 years old in good health. Some clones in this sample may be carry-over from other donors' samples. Each CDR3 is given with its conserved first and last residue. Fields, in order: V gene, D gene, J gene, clone size, CDR3 DNA, CDR3 protein. The D gene is left open where the match is weak. Size is stated for part of the rows, as once, few or many counts, or as a class when the clone is expanded.

V gene: TRBV6-1; D gene: .; J gene: TRBJ1-5; clone size: .; CDR3 DNA: TGTGCCAGCAGTGAAGCGGGGTACCAGCCCCAGCATTTT; CDR3 protein: CASSEAGYQPQHF
V gene: TRBV7-2; D gene: TRBD2; J gene: TRBJ2-1; clone size: .; CDR3 DNA: TGTGCCAGCAGCTTAGGACTAGCGGGAATGCAGTTCTTC; CDR3 protein: CASSLGLAGMQFF
V gene: TRBV6-7; D gene: .; J gene: TRBJ1-3; clone size: .; CDR3 DNA: TGTGCCAGCAGTTACTCAAAGGCCTCTGGAAACACCATATATTTT; CDR3 protein: CASSYSKASGNTIYF
V gene: TRBV11-3; D gene: TRBD1; J gene: TRBJ2-7; clone size: .; CDR3 DNA: TGTGCCAGCAGCTCAAGACAGGGGAAGGACGAGCAGTACTTC; CDR3 protein: CASSSRQGKDEQYF
V gene: TRBV27; D gene: .; J gene: TRBJ1-2; clone size: few; CDR3 DNA: TGTGCCAGCAGTTCGCCGAGATTGGGGGTGCTTGGGTCCTATGGCTACACCTTC; CDR3 protein: CASSSPRLGVLGSYGYTF
V gene: TRBV10-1; D gene: .; J gene: TRBJ2-7; clone size: once; CDR3 DNA: TGCGCCAGCAGTGAAACACAGAGTCCCAGCTCCTACGAGCAGTACTTC; CDR3 protein: CASSETQSPSSYEQYF
V gene: TRBV28; D gene: .; J gene: TRBJ2-7; clone size: .; CDR3 DNA: TGTGCCAGCAGTTCTACTTCCTACGAGCAGTACTTC; CDR3 protein: CASSSTSYEQYF
V gene: TRBV5-7; D gene: TRBD1; J gene: TRBJ1-4; clone size: .; CDR3 DNA: TGTGCCAGAAAGACAGGGGGCGTGAACGTCTATGAAAAACTGTTTTTT; CDR3 protein: CARKTGGVNVYEKLFF
V gene: TRBV7-3; D gene: TRBD1; J gene: TRBJ1-2; clone size: once; CDR3 DNA: TGTGCCAGCAGCGCGGGTGGGGGACAGGGCTATGGCTACACCTTC; CDR3 protein: CASSAGGGQGYGYTF
V gene: TRBV6-5; D gene: TRBD1; J gene: TRBJ1-4; clone size: .; CDR3 DNA: TGTGCCAGCAGTTACTTGGGACAGGGGGATGAAAAACTGTTTTTT; CDR3 protein: CASSYLGQGDEKLFF
V gene: TRBV4-1; D gene: .; J gene: TRBJ2-7; clone size: .; CDR3 DNA: TGCGCCAGCAGCCAAGTTATATCGGAAGATTACGAGCAGTACTTC; CDR3 protein: CASSQVISEDYEQYF
V gene: TRBV11-2; D gene: .; J gene: TRBJ2-2; clone size: .; CDR3 DNA: TGTGCCAGCAGCTCGGACCCCACCGGGGAGCTGTTTTTT; CDR3 protein: CASSSDPTGELFF
V gene: TRBV7-7; D gene: .; J gene: TRBJ2-6; clone size: once; CDR3 DNA: TGTGCCAGCAGCGAAGCGGGTATCAAGGCCGGGGCCAACGTCCTGACTTTC; CDR3 protein: CASSEAGIKAGANVLTF
V gene: TRBV5-1; D gene: .; J gene: TRBJ1-4; clone size: .; CDR3 DNA: TGCGCCAGCAGCCCGGGCCAACGAGGCGAAAAACTGTTTTTT; CDR3 protein: CASSPGQRGEKLFF
V gene: TRBV4-2; D gene: .; J gene: TRBJ1-2; clone size: .; CDR3 DNA: TGTGCCAGCAGCCCAAATGGAAGGAATGGCTACACCTTC; CDR3 protein: CASSPNGRNGYTF
V gene: TRBV19; D gene: .; J gene: TRBJ2-3; clone size: few; CDR3 DNA: TGTGCCAGTAGTATAGACAGTTCTTCCACAGATACGCAGTATTTT; CDR3 protein: CASSIDSSSTDTQYF
V gene: TRBV6-1; D gene: .; J gene: TRBJ1-2; clone size: .; CDR3 DNA: TGTGCCAGCAGTGAAGAATCAATGTGGGGGCGCCGGGGCTACACCTTC; CDR3 protein: CASSEESMWGRRGYTF
V gene: TRBV5-1; D gene: .; J gene: TRBJ1-1; clone size: .; CDR3 DNA: TGCGCCAGCAGCCCGGACAGCTGGAACACTGAAGCTTTCTTT; CDR3 protein: CASSPDSWNTEAFF
V gene: TRBV28; D gene: .; J gene: TRBJ2-5; clone size: .; CDR3 DNA: TGTGCCAGCAGATCCCAAGAGACCCAGTACTTC; CDR3 protein: CASRSQETQYF
V gene: TRBV6-1; D gene: .; J gene: TRBJ2-7; clone size: few; CDR3 DNA: TGTGCCAGCAGTGTTAGCAGGTGGTCCTCCGAGCAGTACTTC; CDR3 protein: CASSVSRWSSEQYF
V gene: TRBV28; D gene: TRBD1; J gene: TRBJ2-7; clone size: .; CDR3 DNA: TGTGCCAGCAGTCGCACTGTACCGGGACAGGGATTCCAATCCTACGAGCAGTACTTC; CDR3 protein: CASSRTVPGQGFQSYEQYF
V gene: TRBV29-1; D gene: .; J gene: TRBJ2-5; clone size: .; CDR3 DNA: TGCAGCGTTGGGGGGTCGGGAGAGACCCAGTACTTC; CDR3 protein: CSVGGSGETQYF
V gene: TRBV15; D gene: .; J gene: TRBJ2-7; clone size: .; CDR3 DNA: TGTGCCACCAGCAGAGAACAGTCTAGCTCCTACGAGCAGTACTTC; CDR3 protein: CATSREQSSSYEQYF
V gene: TRBV5-1; D gene: TRBD1; J gene: TRBJ1-5; clone size: .; CDR3 DNA: TGCGCCAGCAGCCCGGGGACAGGGGGTTTTAATCAGCCCCAGCATTTT; CDR3 protein: CASSPGTGGFNQPQHF
V gene: TRBV6-5; D gene: TRBD1; J gene: TRBJ2-7; clone size: .; CDR3 DNA: TGTGCCAGCACCACCGGACAGGGAGCCTACGAGCAGTACTTC; CDR3 protein: CASTTGQGAYEQYF
V gene: TRBV9; D gene: TRBD1; J gene: TRBJ1-4; clone size: .; CDR3 DNA: TGTGCCAGCAGCGCACACAGGGGGGGTGCAACTAATGAAAAACTGTTTTTT; CDR3 protein: CASSAHRGGATNEKLFF
V gene: TRBV5-4; D gene: TRBD2; J gene: TRBJ2-5; clone size: .; CDR3 DNA: TGTGCCAGCAGCCCCGTAGCGGGGGGGGAAGAGACCCAGTACTTC; CDR3 protein: CASSPVAGGEETQYF
V gene: TRBV25-1; D gene: .; J gene: TRBJ2-2; clone size: .; CDR3 DNA: TGTGCCAGCAGTGACCCGTCAAGTGGTGGGGGCGGGGAGCTGTTTTTT; CDR3 protein: CASSDPSSGGGGELFF
V gene: TRBV20-1; D gene: .; J gene: TRBJ1-2; clone size: .; CDR3 DNA: TGCAGTGCTTTTAACTTTGATGGCTACACCTTC; CDR3 protein: CSAFNFDGYTF
V gene: TRBV7-2; D gene: TRBD1; J gene: TRBJ2-3; clone size: .; CDR3 DNA: TGTGCCAGCAGCTTTGTTGGACAGGGGATAGGGGATACGCAGTATTTT; CDR3 protein: CASSFVGQGIGDTQYF
V gene: TRBV25-1; D gene: TRBD1; J gene: TRBJ2-4; clone size: .; CDR3 DNA: TGTGCCAGCGCCGCGACAGGGGTCAACATTCAGTACTTC; CDR3 protein: CASAATGVNIQYF
V gene: TRBV11-3; D gene: TRBD2; J gene: TRBJ2-1; clone size: .; CDR3 DNA: TGTGCCAGCAGCTTGGAGGGGACTAGCGGGCATCAGTTCTTC; CDR3 protein: CASSLEGTSGHQFF
V gene: TRBV19; D gene: TRBD1; J gene: TRBJ1-4; clone size: few; CDR3 DNA: TGTGCCAGTAACCCATCGGGACAGGGCCCTGAAAAACTGTTTTTT; CDR3 protein: CASNPSGQGPEKLFF
V gene: TRBV2; D gene: TRBD1; J gene: TRBJ2-3; clone size: few; CDR3 DNA: TGTGCCAGCAGTATAACCGGGACAGGGGGAGATACGCAGTATTTT; CDR3 protein: CASSITGTGGDTQYF
V gene: TRBV2; D gene: TRBD2; J gene: TRBJ2-5; clone size: .; CDR3 DNA: TGTGCCAGCCGTCCTTCAATGACTAGCGGTAAAGAGACCCAGTACTTC; CDR3 protein: CASRPSMTSGKETQYF
V gene: TRBV7-9; D gene: .; J gene: TRBJ1-5; clone size: .; CDR3 DNA: TGTGCCAGCAGCTTACCGGATCAGCCCCAGCATTTT; CDR3 protein: CASSLPDQPQHF
V gene: TRBV14; D gene: .; J gene: TRBJ1-5; clone size: few; CDR3 DNA: TGTGCCAGCAGCCAACCAGGCTGGCAGCCCCAGCATTTT; CDR3 protein: CASSQPGWQPQHF
V gene: TRBV4-3; D gene: TRBD1; J gene: TRBJ2-3; clone size: .; CDR3 DNA: TGCGCCAGCAGCCCCCGCCGGGACAGTTGGACAGATACGCAGTATTTT; CDR3 protein: CASSPRRDSWTDTQYF
V gene: TRBV7-8; D gene: .; J gene: TRBJ2-5; clone size: once; CDR3 DNA: TGTGCCAGCCTCACCGGGACACTCTTAGAGACCCAGTACTTC; CDR3 protein: CASLTGTLLETQYF
V gene: TRBV2; D gene: .; J gene: TRBJ2-1; clone size: .; CDR3 DNA: TGTGCCAGCAGGATCTACAATGAGCAGTTCTTC; CDR3 protein: CASRIYNEQFF
V gene: TRBV27; D gene: TRBD2; J gene: TRBJ2-7; clone size: .; CDR3 DNA: TGTGCCAGCAGTTCCCCGGGACTAGTATCAGAGCAGTACTTC; CDR3 protein: CASSSPGLVSEQYF
V gene: TRBV5-4; D gene: .; J gene: TRBJ2-1; clone size: .; CDR3 DNA: TGTGCCAGCTCGGCGAGGAGCTCCTACAATGAGCAGTTCTTC; CDR3 protein: CASSARSSYNEQFF
V gene: TRBV5-1; D gene: TRBD2; J gene: TRBJ2-7; clone size: few; CDR3 DNA: TGCGCCAGCAGCCCTTGGGGAGGGACGTTCGAGCAGTACTTC; CDR3 protein: CASSPWGGTFEQYF
V gene: TRBV5-5; D gene: .; J gene: TRBJ2-2; clone size: many; CDR3 DNA: TGTGCCAGCAGCCCCAGGGTGTTTCTCACCGGGGAGCTGTTTTTT; CDR3 protein: CASSPRVFLTGELFF
V gene: TRBV7-9; D gene: .; J gene: TRBJ1-3; clone size: .; CDR3 DNA: TGTGCCAGCAACCACCCTGGGATTTCGGGAGGAAACACCATATATTTT; CDR3 protein: CASNHPGISGGNTIYF
V gene: TRBV5-1; D gene: .; J gene: TRBJ1-4; clone size: .; CDR3 DNA: TGCGCCAGCACCCTATCGATTGCAACTAATGAAAAACTGTTTTTT; CDR3 protein: CASTLSIATNEKLFF
V gene: TRBV5-8; D gene: .; J gene: TRBJ2-1; clone size: .; CDR3 DNA: TGTGCCAGCAGCTTGGCGTGGGCAAACAATGAGCAGTTCTTC; CDR3 protein: CASSLAWANNEQFF
V gene: TRBV9; D gene: TRBD1; J gene: TRBJ1-5; clone size: .; CDR3 DNA: TGTGCCAGCAGCCCTGGACAGGGGTACGGTTTTCAGCCCCAGCATTTT; CDR3 protein: CASSPGQGYGFQPQHF
V gene: TRBV28; D gene: TRBD2; J gene: TRBJ2-3; clone size: .; CDR3 DNA: TGTGCCAGCACCTCTAGCGGGAGGGGGACAGATACGCAGTATTTT; CDR3 protein: CASTSSGRGTDTQYF
V gene: TRBV6-1; D gene: .; J gene: TRBJ1-5; clone size: .; CDR3 DNA: TGTGCCAGCAGTGAAACACACCTCAATCAGCCCCAGCATTTT; CDR3 protein: CASSETHLNQPQHF
V gene: TRBV7-3; D gene: .; J gene: TRBJ2-3; clone size: .; CDR3 DNA: TGTGCCAGCAGCCCGAGCGTCACAGGGACTAGCACAGATACGCAGTATTTT; CDR3 protein: CASSPSVTGTSTDTQYF
V gene: TRBV7-9; D gene: .; J gene: TRBJ2-7; clone size: .; CDR3 DNA: TGTGCCAGCAGCGACCAGTCCTACGAGCAGTACTTC; CDR3 protein: CASSDQSYEQYF
V gene: TRBV19; D gene: .; J gene: TRBJ1-1; clone size: .; CDR3 DNA: TGTGCCAGTAGTGATCGGGGGGGAGTAAACACTGAAGCTTTCTTT; CDR3 protein: CASSDRGGVNTEAFF
V gene: TRBV7-2; D gene: .; J gene: TRBJ2-7; clone size: many; CDR3 DNA: TGTGCCAGCAGCGGGCAGGGGGGCGCCTACGAGCAGTACTTC; CDR3 protein: CASSGQGGAYEQYF
V gene: TRBV18; D gene: .; J gene: TRBJ2-5; clone size: .; CDR3 DNA: TGTGCCAGCTCACCACCGAGCAGCCGGGAGACCCAGTACTTC; CDR3 protein: CASSPPSSRETQYF
V gene: TRBV28; D gene: .; J gene: TRBJ2-2; clone size: .; CDR3 DNA: TGTGCCAGCAGTTTAGGGGGGCACACCGGGGAGCTGTTTTTT; CDR3 protein: CASSLGGHTGELFF
V gene: TRBV5-6; D gene: .; J gene: TRBJ2-2; clone size: .; CDR3 DNA: TGTGCCAGCAGCTTCGGGGCCTGGACCGGGGAGCTGTTTTTT; CDR3 protein: CASSFGAWTGELFF
V gene: TRBV5-4; D gene: .; J gene: TRBJ2-7; clone size: .; CDR3 DNA: TGTGCCAGCAGCGTGGGGGGCAGCCCTTACGAGCAGTACTTC; CDR3 protein: CASSVGGSPYEQYF
V gene: TRBV18; D gene: .; J gene: TRBJ2-7; clone size: .; CDR3 DNA: TGTGCCAGCTCGCCGGACTACGAGCAGTACTTC; CDR3 protein: CASSPDYEQYF
V gene: TRBV28; D gene: TRBD1; J gene: TRBJ2-7; clone size: few; CDR3 DNA: TGTGCCAGCAGTTCCGACAGGGGGCGAGAGCAGTACTTC; CDR3 protein: CASSSDRGREQYF